Listed below are T cell receptor beta chains from one sample, sequenced in a study of monozygotic twins with inflammatory bowel disease. TCRdb reworked the 5' RACE reads into one entry per CDR3 protein, no DNA. The table for this sample gives fewer than 450,000 distinct CDR3 sequences. Material for sequencing was blood. The receptors shown here come from a human donor with ulcerative colitis or Crohn's disease, or a healthy co-twin of an affected twin (not recorded which). CDR3s include the opening cysteine and the closing phenylalanine or tryptophan.

V gene,J gene,CDR3 protein
TRBV5-1,TRBJ1-1,CASRGGYTEAFF
TRBV5-1,TRBJ1-1,CASSLVGGTNTEAFF
TRBV6-5,TRBJ1-1,CASSLRGAEAFF
TRBV27,TRBJ2-7,CASSSSTGEVTYEQYF
TRBV12-3/TRBV12-4,TRBJ1-5,CASRPTGEGNQPQHF
TRBV6-5,TRBJ2-1,CASSYGTFYNEQFF
TRBV5-6,TRBJ2-7,CASSLLLRGPSYEQYF
TRBV12-3/TRBV12-4,TRBJ1-6,CASSLGLYNSPLHF
TRBV24-1,TRBJ1-2,CATSDWVTDGYTF
TRBV6-6,TRBJ1-2,CASSYQGADGYTF
TRBV20-1,TRBJ1-5,CSGFSVNQPQHF
TRBV12-3/TRBV12-4,TRBJ1-2,CASSLAPFGTANYGYTF